These 22 T cell receptor beta chains were all obtained from the same sample, sequenced in a study of cytomegalovirus exposure and HLA in healthy donors. 60 Vbeta and 13 Jbeta primers were used in PCR. Using immunoSEQ multiplex PCR, the repertoire was profiled, and TCRdb retains in-frame clones only, with some absent. The profile shows roughly 160,000 clones, approximately 81% of them singletons. The sample taken for sequencing was PBMCs. The receptors shown here come from a boy aged 2 to 9 in good health and CMV-seronegative.

This clone was seen a handful of times. The V gene is TRBV6-4, the J gene TRBJ1-5; 7 bases match TRBD1. Germline lookup yields CDR1 MRHNA and CDR2 SNTAGT. This CDR3 is built from 16 residues. V shed 6 bases and J 3 bases; nucleotides not matched to a gene: 11. The CDR3 sequence: CASRDTRTGYNQPQHF. The DNA for the CDR3 is TGTGCCAGCAGAGACACCCGGACAGGTTACAATCAGCCCCAGCATTTT.

The genes are TRBV5-1 and TRBJ2-7, with D unclear. There are 15 residues in the CDR3. V was pared by 1 base and J by 0 bases, with 11 bases between. Germline CDR1 reads SGHRS; CDR2 reads YFSETQ. The CDR3 is CASSLQPTSSYEQYF. In nucleotides, the CDR3 is TGCGCCAGCAGCTTGCAACCTACGAGCTCCTACGAGCAGTACTTC.

A remark on this clone: Germline is not matched at one junction end, which may reflect a read error. The chain carries TRBV6-1 and TRBJ1-1; 8 bases match TRBD1. Germline V gives CDR1 MNHNS, CDR2 SASEGT. The CDR3 loop spans 12 amino acids. The CDR3 nucleotides read TGTGCCAGCAGTGGGCCGACAGGGGAAGGTACCTTT. Amino acids: CASSGPTGEGTF.

The V and J genes are TRBV14 and TRBJ1-6, with TRBD1 matching 8 bases. Germline V gene sequence: CDR1 SGHDN, CDR2 FVKESK. The ends lost 4 bases at V and 10 bases at J; junction bases unmatched: 6. The CDR3 totals 14 residues. In DNA, the CDR3 is TGTGCCAGCAGCCGGACAGGGCTAAGCTCACCCCTCCACTTT. It yields the protein CASSRTGLSSPLHF.

The rearrangement joins TRBV6-5 to TRBJ1-5; the match to TRBD1 covers 11 bases. V was clipped by 7 bases and J by 6 bases; unmatched bases: 2. Germline CDR1 and CDR2: MNHEY and SVGAGI. This CDR3 contains 13 residues. CDR3 sequence: CASTGTGGQPQHF. The CDR3 DNA reads as TGTGCCAGCACGGGGACAGGGGGTCAGCCCCAGCATTTT.

Concerning this clone itself: At the DNA level, this CDR3 is encoded by other sequences in the same sample as well. The chain is built from TRBV9 and TRBJ2-2; D remains unclear. The CDR3 length is 14 residues. Trimming shortened V by 0 bases and J by 1 base, and 4 bases separated the two germline ends. The V gene's germline CDR1 is SGDLS and CDR2 YYNGEE. CDR3 residues: CASSVAGNTGELFF. The CDR3, as DNA: TGTGCCAGCAGCGTAGCAGGGAACACCGGGGAGCTGTTTTTT.

The chain has TRBV28 and TRBJ2-1, with 9 bases aligning to TRBD1. CDR1 is MDHEN, CDR2 SYDVKM, per germline. V shed 6 bases, J shed 1 base, and the junction held 7 bases outside the gene matches. CDR3 size: 16 residues. The CDR3, as DNA: TGTGCCAGCAGCTCATCCGGGACAGGGTCCTACAATGAGCAGTTCTTC. As protein: CASSSSGTGSYNEQFF. Complete variable domain (other parts from reference TRBV28 and TRBJ2-1): DVKVTQSSRYLVKRTGEKVFLECVQDMDHENMFWYRQDPGLGLRLIYFSYDVKMKEKGDIPEGYSVSREKKERFSLILESASTNQTSMYLCASSSSGTGSYNEQFFGPGTRLTVL.

The chain combines TRBV2 with TRBJ2-7; D is undetermined. The CDR3 consists of 13 residues. V dropped 5 bases and J dropped 7 bases, with 15 bases sitting between them. Germline-derived CDR1 and CDR2 are SNHLY and FYNNEI. CDR3 DNA sequence: TGTGCCAGCAGTTCAGGCCCCGTTCGGGAGCAGTACTTC. As protein: CASSSGPVREQYF.

The chain recombines TRBV2 with TRBJ2-1; tentative D call: TRBD2 (5 bases). This CDR3 has 15 residues. Germline V CDR1 and CDR2: SNHLY, FYNNEI. Trimming cost V 2 bases and J 1 base, with 9 bases left between them. The CDR3 region is CASSELRGSYNEQFF. The CDR3 nucleotides are TGTGCCAGCAGTGAACTACGCGGGTCCTACAATGAGCAGTTCTTC.

This clone has more than one count but fewer than ten. V is TRBV29-1 and J is TRBJ2-5, with 10 bases identical to TRBD1. This CDR3 contains 12 residues. Germline V CDR1 and CDR2: SQVTM, ANQGSEA. Unmatched junction bases numbered 1, after V lost 4 bases and J lost 5 bases. CDR3 nucleotides: TGCAGCGTTGGGACAGGGGGGGAGACCCAGTACTTC. It codes for CSVGTGGETQYF.

The V call is TRBV15, the J call TRBJ2-2; perhaps TRBD2 as D (5 bases). The V gene's germline CDR1 is LNHNV and CDR2 YYDKDF (reference sequence). Trimming removed 4 bases at V and 4 bases at J, with 22 bases between. This CDR3 has 18 residues. The chain's CDR3 is CATSTPMEADIGTGELFF. Here the CDR3 DNA reads TGTGCCACCAGCACGCCTATGGAGGCCGATATTGGCACCGGGGAGCTGTTTTTT.

This clone has more than one count but fewer than ten. The chain uses TRBV5-1 and TRBJ2-3; TRBD2 agrees at 11 bases. The trim removed 0 bases at V and 3 bases at J, leaving 3 bases unmatched. CDR1 is SGHRS and CDR2 is YFSETQ in the germline V gene. The CDR3 is made up of 16 amino acids. CDR3 residues: CASSLGTSGGTDTQYF. The DNA of the CDR3 is TGCGCCAGCAGCTTGGGAACTAGCGGGGGTACAGATACGCAGTATTTT.

The V and J genes are TRBV27 and TRBJ1-6; 8 bases agree with TRBD1. The CDR3 covers 20 residues. V dropped 2 bases and J dropped 3; count of bases not matched to a gene: 15. The germline V gene encodes CDR1 MNHEY and CDR2 SMNVEV (reference sequence). The CDR3: CASSLLSGQGNSVYNSPLHF. The CDR3 DNA is TGTGCCAGCAGTTTACTCTCTGGACAGGGTAATTCGGTCTATAATTCACCCCTCCACTTT.

The CDR3 sequence is CASTGQGRVEQYF. As DNA, the CDR3 is TGTGCCAGCACCGGACAGGGGAGGGTCGAGCAGTACTTC. The chain links TRBV28 to TRBJ2-7; 9 positions match TRBD1. This CDR3 is 13 amino acids long. With V trimmed by 7 bases and J by 6 bases, 7 bases remained unmatched. The germline V gene encodes CDR1 MDHEN and CDR2 SYDVKM.

The CDR3 coding sequence is TGTGCCAGCAGTTTCGCGGGGGGATTCTACAATGAGCAGTTCTTC. Residues: CASSFAGGFYNEQFF. This sequence joins TRBV28 and TRBJ2-1; TRBD2 matches at 8 bases. CDR3 length equals 15 residues. Germline V gives CDR1 MDHEN, CDR2 SYDVKM. With V trimmed by 3 bases and J by 3 bases, 4 bases remained unmatched.

About this clone: Other DNA sequences in the same sample also yield this CDR3. This chain connects TRBV6-1 to TRBJ1-2; no reliable D call. The V gene lost 2 bases and the J gene lost 2 bases, with 6 bases spanning the gap. The CDR3 consists of 13 residues. Germline CDR1 and CDR2: MNHNS and SASEGT. The CDR3 DNA sequence: TGTGCCAGCAGTGAAAGAGGCAACTATGGCTACACCTTC. As protein: CASSERGNYGYTF.

This chain links TRBV14 with TRBJ2-7; possible D gene TRBD2, 6 bases. CDR1 and CDR2 from the germline V gene are SGHDN and FVKESK. Trimming removed 4 bases at V and 0 bases at J, with 10 bases between. This CDR3 has 14 amino acids. The CDR3 bases are TGTGCCAGCAGCCCCGGGCGGGGCTCCTACGAGCAGTACTTC. It specifies CASSPGRGSYEQYF.

This clone was seen a handful of times. V usage is TRBV5-6 and J usage is TRBJ1-2; D may be TRBD1 (6 bases). CDR3 size: 14 residues. V was shortened by 4 bases and J by 8 bases, with 18 bases between the two germline ends. The germline CDR1 and CDR2 sequences are SGHDT and YYEEEE. As DNA, the CDR3 is TGTGCCAGCAGCGGAACCGGGACAAATCGCGGCTACACCTTC. Its translation is CASSGTGTNRGYTF.

This clone has only a few counts. This chain joins TRBV7-9 and TRBJ2-3, with 13 bases identical to TRBD2. Germline CDR1 reads SEHNR; CDR2 reads FQNEAQ (reference sequence). The junction had 9 bases not matched to a gene; V was cut back by 4 bases and J by 2 bases. The CDR3 has 18 residues. This CDR3 reads CASSSWTSGRPTTDTQYF. Here the CDR3 DNA reads TGTGCCAGCAGCTCCTGGACTAGCGGGAGACCTACCACAGATACGCAGTATTTT.

J is TRBJ2-7 and V is TRBV2, with TRBD2 matching 7 bases. Germline V gene sequence: CDR1 SNHLY, CDR2 FYNNEI. CDR3 length: 12 amino acids. V was clipped by 6 bases and J by 6 bases; unmatched bases: 5. This CDR3 reads CASRGGFSEQYV. CDR3 DNA: TGTGCCAGCAGGGGAGGGTTCTCCGAGCAGTACGTC.

This sequence joins TRBV7-9 and TRBJ2-5, with D hard to call. V was pared by 1 base and J by 1 base, with 4 bases between. Germline V gives CDR1 SEHNR, CDR2 FQNEAQ (reference sequence). The CDR3 is made up of 13 amino acids. CDR3 protein: CASSLGLQETQYF. The CDR3 DNA reads TGTGCCAGCAGCTTAGGTCTCCAAGAGACCCAGTACTTC.

The chain combines TRBV7-2 with TRBJ2-3; D remains ambiguous. The ends were cut back, 5 bases at V and 0 bases at J, with 12 bases in the middle. CDR1 is SGHTA and CDR2 is FQGNSA in the germline V gene. There are 15 residues in the CDR3. This CDR3 is CASSADGFSTDTQYF. The DNA of the CDR3 is TGTGCCAGCAGCGCTGACGGGTTTAGCACAGATACGCAGTATTTT.